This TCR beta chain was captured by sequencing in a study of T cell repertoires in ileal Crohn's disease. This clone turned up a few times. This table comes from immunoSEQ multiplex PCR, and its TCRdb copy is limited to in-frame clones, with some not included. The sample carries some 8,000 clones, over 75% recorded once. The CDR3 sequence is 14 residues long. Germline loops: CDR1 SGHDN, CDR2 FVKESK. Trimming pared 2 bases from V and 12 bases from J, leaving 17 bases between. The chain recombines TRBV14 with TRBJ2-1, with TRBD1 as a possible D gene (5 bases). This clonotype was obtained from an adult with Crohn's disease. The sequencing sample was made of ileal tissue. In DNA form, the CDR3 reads TGTGCCAGCAGCCAAATGGGGCAGCCTCCTAGGCAGTTCTTC. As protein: CASSQMGQPPRQFF.